The 27 T cell receptor beta chains in this list originate from one sample, sequenced in a study of cytomegalovirus exposure and HLA in healthy donors. Measured with immunoSEQ multiplex PCR; TCRdb has only the in-frame clones, and not every one. The sample has 200,000 to 300,000 clones; 75% to 90% are singletons. Sequencing used PBMCs. These receptors were obtained from a woman aged 30 to 39 in good health and CMV-seropositive.

V and J are TRBV11-3 and TRBJ1-3; 7 bases map to TRBD1. The CDR3 is 15 amino acids. Germline V CDR1 and CDR2: SGHNT, YENEEA. Unmatched junction bases numbered 3, after V lost 4 bases and J lost 0 bases. CDR3 sequence: CASSWDSSSGNTIYF. CDR3 DNA: TGTGCCAGCAGCTGGGACAGCAGCTCTGGAAACACCATATATTTT.

There are a few counts of this clone. The chain employs TRBV10-1 and TRBJ1-1, with D perhaps TRBD1 (6 bases). The CDR3 contains 18 residues. Deletions cut 6 bases from V and 0 bases from J, with 23 bases between. Germline values: CDR1 WNHNN, CDR2 SYGVQD (reference sequence). DNA for the CDR3: TGCGCCAGCAGGCGCATCGGGGGGCCCGAATCCATGAACACTGAAGCTTTCTTT. It translates to CASRRIGGPESMNTEAFF.

This chain links TRBV15 with TRBJ1-3, with D hard to call. This CDR3 contains 15 residues. V was clipped by 0 bases and J by 4 bases, with 10 bases between them. The germline V gene has CDR1 LNHNV and CDR2 YYDKDF (reference sequence). CDR3 loop: CATSRDHDSGNTIYF. In DNA, the CDR3 is TGTGCCACCAGCAGAGATCACGACTCCGGAAACACCATATATTTT. Filled out from reference TRBV15 and TRBJ1-3, the complete variable domain reads DAMVIQNPRYQVTQFGKPVTLSCSQTLNHNVMYWYQQKSSQAPKLLFHYYDKDFNNEADTPDNFQSRRPNTSFCFLDIRSPGLGDTAMYLCATSRDHDSGNTIYFGEGSWLTVV.

The chain couples TRBV6-1 to TRBJ1-2; 7 bases match TRBD1. The V and J ends lost 0 bases and 4 bases, in that order; junction bases with no gene match: 8. Per the germline V gene, CDR1 is MNHNS and CDR2 is SASEGT. There are 16 residues in the CDR3. CDR3: CASSEALTGVGYGYTF. The CDR3 DNA reads as TGTGCCAGCAGTGAAGCCTTAACAGGGGTCGGCTATGGCTACACCTTC.

The chain couples TRBV27 to TRBJ2-1; the D gene is possibly TRBD1 (5 bases). V was trimmed by 10 bases and J by 7 bases, leaving 17 bases between them. Germline V lookup: CDR1 MNHEY, CDR2 SMNVEV (reference sequence). The CDR3 contains 13 residues. The DNA of the CDR3 is TGTGCCACCAAGAGAGACAGCTGGAATGAGCAGTTCTTC. It encodes CATKRDSWNEQFF.

The rearrangement joins TRBV6-6 to TRBJ2-2; D is unclear. CDR1 and CDR2 from the germline V gene are MNHNY and SVGAGI (reference sequence). The CDR3 contains 16 residues. V shed 5 bases and J shed 5 bases, with 18 bases lying between them. The CDR3, as DNA: TGTGCCAGCAGTACGATACAACCGCCCCAGACCGGGGAGCTGTTTTTT. Its protein is CASSTIQPPQTGELFF.

The rearrangement links TRBV5-6 to TRBJ2-7; TRBD1 might be the D (6 bases). V was cut by 0 bases and J by 0 bases, with 16 bases left in between. Germline V lookup: CDR1 SGHDT, CDR2 YYEEEE. The CDR3 covers 17 residues. CDR3 in amino acids: CASSLASGHVSSYEQYF. The CDR3 DNA sequence: TGTGCCAGCAGCTTGGCCTCGGGACACGTAAGCTCCTACGAGCAGTACTTC.

The gene calls are TRBV19 and TRBJ1-2, with a weak D call TRBD1 (5 bases). The CDR3 length is 14 residues. Germline values: CDR1 LNHDA, CDR2 SQIVND (reference sequence). Between the trimmed V and J ends, which lost 5 bases and 1 base, there was a span of 11 bases. CDR3: CASSQGGLNYGYTF. CDR3 in DNA: TGTGCCAGTAGTCAGGGAGGACTTAACTATGGCTACACCTTC.

This chain connects TRBV9 to TRBJ1-1; possible D gene TRBD1, 6 bases. Between the trimmed V and J ends, which lost 4 bases and 1 base, there was a span of 17 bases. The CDR3 has 16 amino acids. Germline V gene sequence: CDR1 SGDLS, CDR2 YYNGEE. The CDR3 is CASSPSGGAENTEAFF. In nucleotides, the CDR3 is TGTGCCAGCAGCCCCAGCGGGGGGGCGGAGAACACTGAAGCTTTCTTT.

The chain employs TRBV7-6 and TRBJ1-2; TRBD1 agrees at 8 bases. Germline-derived CDR1 and CDR2 are SGHVS and FNYEAQ. The CDR3 is 13 amino acids. V trimming: 5 bases; J trimming: 4 bases; junction bases outside the gene matches: 3. Here the CDR3 DNA reads TGTGCCAGCAGCATACAGGGGGGCTATGGCTACACCTTC. Translated: CASSIQGGYGYTF.

The rearrangement uses TRBV5-6 and TRBJ2-5; 11 bases align to TRBD2. Per germline, CDR1 SGHDT and CDR2 YYEEEE. Germline trimming cut 2 bases from V and 5 bases from J; bases unmatched to any gene: 8. This CDR3 comprises 16 residues. The CDR3, as DNA: TGTGCCAGCAGCTTACTAGCGGGAGTTCTGGGGGAGACCCAGTACTTC. Protein product: CASSLLAGVLGETQYF.

This clone appeared once. At one boundary the junction diverges from the germline segment, which might be a read error. The chain has TRBV5-8 and TRBJ1-1; D possibly corresponds to TRBD1 (5 bases). This CDR3 has 14 amino acids. Germline assignment: CDR1 SGHTS and CDR2 YDEGEE. The CDR3 sequence: CASSFFGQNTEAFF. The CDR3 DNA sequence: TGCGCCAGCAGCTTTTTTGGACAAAACACTGAAGCTTTCTTT.

The rearrangement links TRBV19 to TRBJ1-1, with TRBD1 as a possible D gene (5 bases). V was pared by 8 bases and J by 5 bases, with 15 bases between. This CDR3 spans 13 amino acids. Germline-derived CDR1 and CDR2 are LNHDA and SQIVND (reference sequence). DNA for the CDR3: TGTGCCAGTTCCCGGGGGGGGTCGACTGAAGCTTTCTTT. Its translation: CASSRGGSTEAFF. Full variable domain (remainder filled in from reference TRBV19 and TRBJ1-1): DGGITQSPKYLFRKEGQNVTLSCEQNLNHDAMYWYRQDPGQGLRLIYYSQIVNDFQKGDIAEGYSVSREKKESFPLTVTSAQKNPTAFYLCASSRGGSTEAFFGQGTRLTVV.

This clone was recorded once. V gene TRBV27 combines with J gene TRBJ1-1, with a weak D call TRBD1 (5 bases). Trimming shortened V by 1 base and J by 4 bases, and 10 bases separated the two germline ends. The germline gives CDR1 MNHEY, CDR2 SMNVEV (reference sequence). The CDR3 runs to 14 residues. CDR3 loop: CASSLWGGGTEAFF. CDR3 DNA: TGTGCCAGCAGTTTATGGGGCGGGGGCACTGAAGCTTTCTTT.

The chain recombines TRBV11-3 with TRBJ2-7, with 9 bases matching TRBD1. Looked up from germline, CDR1 is SGHNT and CDR2 is YENEEA. There are 13 residues in the CDR3. The V segment lost 10 bases and the J segment 3 bases; nucleotides outside the gene matches: 7. In DNA, the CDR3 is TGTGCCACCGGGACAGGGAGTCTCTACGAGCAGTACTTC. Amino acids: CATGTGSLYEQYF.

The rearrangement joins TRBV7-2 to TRBJ2-7; D is possibly TRBD1 (5 bases). The V gene's germline CDR1 is SGHTA and CDR2 FQGNSA. CDR3 length: 13 residues. The V end lost 5 bases, the J end lost 2 bases, and 10 bases lay between the germline ends. The CDR3 nucleotides are TGTGCCAGCAGCCCGTGGGGCCCCTACGAGCAGTACTTC. Its protein product is CASSPWGPYEQYF. Full variable domain (rest looked up from reference TRBV7-2 and TRBJ2-7): GAGVSQSPSNKVTEKGKDVELRCDPISGHTALYWYRQSLGQGLEFLIYFQGNSAPDKSGLPSDRFSAERTGGSVSTLTIQRTQQEDSAVYLCASSPWGPYEQYFGPGTRLTVT.

The chain recombines TRBV7-8 with TRBJ2-3; 8 bases line up with TRBD1. The CDR3 has 13 residues. From germline, CDR1 is SGHVS and CDR2 FQNEAQ. V trimming: 10 bases; J trimming: 5 bases; junction bases outside the gene matches: 8. The CDR3 sequence is CATSDREGDTQYF. The DNA for the CDR3 is TGTGCCACCTCGGACAGGGAAGGAGATACGCAGTATTTT.

This clone was recorded many times. The chain combines TRBV5-1 with TRBJ2-5; the D is unclear. This CDR3 comprises 14 residues. The germline gives CDR1 SGHRS, CDR2 YFSETQ. V lost 2 bases and J lost 4, with 12 bases in between. CDR3 DNA: TGCGCCAGCAGCTTACAAACAGTAAGAGAGACCCAGTACTTC. Its translation: CASSLQTVRETQYF.

The chain carries TRBV6-5 and TRBJ2-5, with 10 bases identical to TRBD2. J gave up 5 bases and V 8 bases, and 5 bases lay outside the gene matches. The CDR3 totals 13 residues. CDR1 and CDR2 (germline): MNHEY, SVGAGI. The CDR3 DNA reads as TGTGCCAGCCGTCTAGCGGGAGTTGAGACCCAGTACTTC. This translates into CASRLAGVETQYF.

The chain carries TRBV7-9 and TRBJ2-7; 9 positions match TRBD2. J was trimmed by 3 bases and V by 1 base; bases with no gene match: 4. The germline CDR1 and CDR2 sequences are SEHNR and FQNEAQ (reference sequence). The CDR3 runs 15 residues. CDR3 in DNA: TGTGCCAGCAGCTTAGAACTAGCGGGTGACTACGAGCAGTACTTC. Translated: CASSLELAGDYEQYF.

V usage is TRBV6-5 and J usage is TRBJ2-7; 9 positions match TRBD1. V lost 8 bases and J lost 5; bases outside the gene matches: 10. CDR1 is MNHEY and CDR2 is SVGAGI in the germline V gene. The length of the CDR3 is 14 residues. Here the CDR3 DNA reads TGTGCCAGCGCGGCCGGGACAGGGAGAGACGAGCAGTACTTC. Residues: CASAAGTGRDEQYF.

This clone appeared a few times. The V call is TRBV6-6, the J call TRBJ1-2, with 7 bases matching TRBD1. The germline V gene encodes CDR1 MNHNY and CDR2 SVGAGI (reference sequence). V was pared by 7 bases and J by 4 bases, with 12 bases of the junction left unmatched. The CDR3 loop spans 15 amino acids. The CDR3 region has the DNA TGTGCCAGCAAAAAGGGGGCAGGTTCCACCTATGGCTACACCTTC. The encoded protein is CASKKGAGSTYGYTF.

This chain joins TRBV5-1 and TRBJ2-3; no definite D call. CDR1 and CDR2 (germline): SGHRS, YFSETQ. V lost 4 bases and J lost 1, with 7 bases in between. The CDR3 is made up of 13 amino acids. CDR3 nucleotides: TGCGCCAGCAGCCATACACGCACAGATACGCAGTATTTT. Its protein product is CASSHTRTDTQYF.

This clone has only one observation. The rearrangement links TRBV11-2 to TRBJ2-1; 9 bases are shared with TRBD2. Unmatched junction bases numbered 0, after V lost 1 base and J lost 2 bases. This CDR3 spans 15 amino acids. Germline CDR1 is SGHAT and CDR2 is FQNNGV. CDR3 in DNA: TGTGCCAGCAGCTTAGGCGGGGGGGCCTACAATGAGCAGTTCTTC. Translating it yields CASSLGGGAYNEQFF.

This clone was counted a few times. V usage is TRBV7-9 and J usage is TRBJ1-5; a possible D gene is TRBD1 (5 bases). The ends were cut back, 7 bases at V and 5 bases at J, with 9 bases in the middle. The CDR3 has 12 amino acids. The germline CDR1 and CDR2 sequences are SEHNR and FQNEAQ (reference sequence). The CDR3 bases are TGTGCCAGCACCCGGGGGGATCAGCCCCAGCATTTT. The encoded protein is CASTRGDQPQHF.

This chain joins TRBV19 and TRBJ1-1; TRBD1 might be the D (5 bases). Germline CDR1 and CDR2: LNHDA and SQIVND (reference sequence). Trimming cost V 3 bases and J 4 bases, with 12 bases left between them. The CDR3 has 14 residues. The CDR3, as DNA: TGTGCCAGTAGTATTGGGGCTAGCGGCACTGAAGCTTTCTTT. Its protein product is CASSIGASGTEAFF.

Only one count was recorded for this clone. The chain employs TRBV6-5 and TRBJ1-2; the D is unclear. Trimming removed 2 bases from V and 1 base from J, with 8 bases in between. There are 14 residues in the CDR3. From germline, CDR1 is MNHEY and CDR2 SVGAGI. CDR3: CASSYDGFNYGYTF. Here the CDR3 DNA reads TGTGCCAGCAGTTACGACGGGTTTAACTATGGCTACACCTTC.